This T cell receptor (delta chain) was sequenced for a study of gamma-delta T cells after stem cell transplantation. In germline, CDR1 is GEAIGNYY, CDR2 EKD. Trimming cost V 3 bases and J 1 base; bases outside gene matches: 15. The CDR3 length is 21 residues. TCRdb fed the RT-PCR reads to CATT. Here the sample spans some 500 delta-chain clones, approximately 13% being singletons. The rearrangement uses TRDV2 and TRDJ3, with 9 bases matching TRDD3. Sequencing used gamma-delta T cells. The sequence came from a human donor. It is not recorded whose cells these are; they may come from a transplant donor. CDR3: CACDAPVSGGYPSWDTRQMFF. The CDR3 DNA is TGTGCCTGTGACGCCCCTGTTTCAGGGGGATACCCGTCCTGGGACACCCGACAGATGTTTTTC.